These T cell receptor beta chains were read from a single sample in a study of T cells in Graves' hyperthyroidism and ophthalmopathy. In TCRdb, the multiplex PCR reads were re-called with MiXCR into one record per CDR3 protein. The sample lists hundreds of thousands of distinct CDR3 sequences; about 20% were seen once. Sequenced: blood. The receptors stem from a man aged 25-45 years with Graves' ophthalmopathy. CDR3s include the opening cysteine and the closing phenylalanine or tryptophan. The D gene is left open where the match is weak. Size is omitted from some rows. Given values are once, few, many or a class for expanded clones.

J gene: TRBJ1-1
D gene: -
V gene: TRBV15
clone size: -
CDR3 protein: CATSPPHGPNTEASF
CDR3 DNA: TGTGCCACCAGCCCCCCCCATGGCCCCAACACTGAAGCTAGCTTT

J gene: TRBJ2-7
D gene: TRBD1
V gene: TRBV5-1
clone size: few
CDR3 protein: CASSSRTGYEQYF
CDR3 DNA: TGCGCCAGCAGCTCAAGGACAGGCTACGAGCAGTACTTC

J gene: TRBJ2-7
D gene: -
V gene: TRBV15
clone size: many
CDR3 protein: CATSRGGYEQYF
CDR3 DNA: TGTGCCACCAGCAGAGGTGGCTACGAGCAGTACTTC

J gene: TRBJ2-5
D gene: TRBD2
V gene: TRBV6-1
clone size: -
CDR3 protein: CASRSGTSGDQTQYF
CDR3 DNA: TGTGCCAGCAGGTCCGGGACTAGCGGGGACCAGACCCAGTACTTC

J gene: TRBJ1-2
D gene: -
V gene: TRBV30
clone size: many
CDR3 protein: CAWSVRGNYGYTF
CDR3 DNA: TGTGCCTGGAGTGTAAGGGGGAACTATGGCTACACCTTC

J gene: TRBJ1-2
D gene: -
V gene: TRBV20-1
clone size: -
CDR3 protein: CSARDGQGNGYTF
CDR3 DNA: TGCAGTGCTAGAGATGGGCAGGGGAATGGCTACACCTTC

J gene: TRBJ2-5
D gene: TRBD2
V gene: TRBV28
clone size: many
CDR3 protein: CASSSTSGRAVEETQYF
CDR3 DNA: TGTGCCAGCAGTTCGACTAGCGGGAGGGCCGTAGAAGAGACCCAGTACTTC

J gene: TRBJ2-7
D gene: TRBD2
V gene: TRBV11-2
clone size: many
CDR3 protein: CASSFRAGVVNEQYF
CDR3 DNA: TGTGCCAGCAGCTTCAGGGCGGGAGTAGTCAACGAGCAGTACTTC

J gene: TRBJ2-7
D gene: TRBD2
V gene: TRBV12-3/TRBV12-4
clone size: few
CDR3 protein: CASGAGGNYEQYF
CDR3 DNA: TGTGCCAGCGGGGCGGGGGGAAACTACGAGCAGTACTTC

J gene: TRBJ2-7
D gene: TRBD2
V gene: TRBV6-5
clone size: few
CDR3 protein: CASSYALPLSGASYEQYF
CDR3 DNA: TGTGCCAGCAGTTACGCGTTGCCTCTTAGCGGGGCCTCCTACGAGCAGTACTTC

J gene: TRBJ1-5
D gene: -
V gene: TRBV12-3/TRBV12-4
clone size: -
CDR3 protein: CATSPGLGNQPQHF
CDR3 DNA: TGTGCCACCTCGCCGGGTTTGGGCAATCAGCCCCAGCATTTT

J gene: TRBJ2-7
D gene: TRBD2
V gene: TRBV7-2
clone size: many
CDR3 protein: CASSPRTAGVAQQYF
CDR3 DNA: TGTGCCTCGAGCCCTAGGACAGCGGGAGTTGCGCAGCAGTACTTC

J gene: TRBJ2-5
D gene: -
V gene: TRBV7-6
clone size: -
CDR3 protein: CASSLAGTDQETQYF
CDR3 DNA: TGTGCCAGCAGCTTGGCCGGGACGGACCAAGAGACCCAGTACTTC

J gene: TRBJ1-2
D gene: TRBD1
V gene: TRBV3-1
clone size: -
CDR3 protein: CASRDAGTGIPFNYGYTF
CDR3 DNA: TGTGCCAGCAGGGACGCCGGGACAGGGATCCCCTTTAACTATGGCTACACCTTC

J gene: TRBJ2-7
D gene: TRBD2
V gene: TRBV5-1
clone size: many
CDR3 protein: CASSLRRGSSYEQYF
CDR3 DNA: TGCGCCAGCAGCCTCAGGCGGGGGAGCAGCTACGAGCAGTACTTC

J gene: TRBJ1-5
D gene: TRBD1
V gene: TRBV19
clone size: few
CDR3 protein: CASSFRTGLSLGPQHF
CDR3 DNA: TGTGCCAGTAGTTTTCGGACAGGGCTCTCCCTTGGGCCCCAGCATTTT

J gene: TRBJ2-5
D gene: -
V gene: TRBV28
clone size: few
CDR3 protein: CASSTPSGGSWETQYF
CDR3 DNA: TGTGCCAGCAGTACCCCCTCAGGGGGGAGTTGGGAGACCCAGTACTTC

J gene: TRBJ1-6
D gene: -
V gene: TRBV13
clone size: -
CDR3 protein: CASSRRTSSYNSPLHF
CDR3 DNA: TGTGCCAGCAGCCGGAGAACTAGCTCCTATAATTCACCCCTCCACTTT

J gene: TRBJ2-7
D gene: -
V gene: TRBV7-9
clone size: many
CDR3 protein: CASSLRSVHSYEQYF
CDR3 DNA: TGTGCCAGCAGCTTACGGAGCGTTCACTCCTACGAGCAGTACTTC

J gene: TRBJ1-4
D gene: -
V gene: TRBV10-3
clone size: -
CDR3 protein: CAISARAQEKLFF
CDR3 DNA: TGTGCCATCAGTGCCAGGGCACAGGAAAAACTGTTTTTT

J gene: TRBJ2-2
D gene: -
V gene: TRBV12-3/TRBV12-4
clone size: -
CDR3 protein: CASVRGGAGELFF
CDR3 DNA: TGTGCCAGCGTACGGGGAGGCGCCGGGGAGCTGTTTTTT

J gene: TRBJ2-2
D gene: TRBD1
V gene: TRBV30
clone size: -
CDR3 protein: CAWGTTGAGELFF
CDR3 DNA: TGTGCCTGGGGGACAACAGGGGCCGGGGAGCTGTTTTTT

J gene: TRBJ2-1
D gene: -
V gene: TRBV20-1
clone size: many
CDR3 protein: CSARDQRTRGNEQFF
CDR3 DNA: TGCAGTGCTAGAGATCAGCGCACTCGCGGGAATGAGCAGTTCTTC

J gene: TRBJ1-6
D gene: -
V gene: TRBV9
clone size: few
CDR3 protein: CASSSRGTGIRNSPLHF
CDR3 DNA: TGTGCCAGCAGCTCCAGAGGGACGGGAATCAGGAATTCACCCCTCCACTTT

J gene: TRBJ1-3
D gene: -
V gene: TRBV7-6
clone size: few
CDR3 protein: CASSSGRVGNTIYF
CDR3 DNA: TGTGCCAGCAGCTCCGGACGGGTTGGAAACACCATATATTTT

J gene: TRBJ2-1
D gene: -
V gene: TRBV3-1
clone size: many
CDR3 protein: CASSQEGGYYNEQFF
CDR3 DNA: TGTGCCAGCAGCCAAGAGGGCGGGTACTACAATGAGCAGTTCTTC

J gene: TRBJ2-4
D gene: -
V gene: TRBV20-1
clone size: -
CDR3 protein: CSAVPPPVAKNIQYF
CDR3 DNA: TGCAGTGCTGTCCCCCCCCCGGTGGCTAAAAACATTCAGTACTTC

J gene: TRBJ1-2
D gene: -
V gene: TRBV28
clone size: -
CDR3 protein: CASSIGAGIYGYTF
CDR3 DNA: TGTGCCAGCAGTATAGGGGCTGGGATCTATGGCTACACCTTC

J gene: TRBJ1-2
D gene: -
V gene: TRBV19
clone size: -
CDR3 protein: CATSRGIDGYTF
CDR3 DNA: TGTGCCACCTCCCGGGGAATAGATGGCTACACCTTC

J gene: TRBJ2-7
D gene: -
V gene: TRBV7-9
clone size: -
CDR3 protein: CASSLIQGGYEQYF
CDR3 DNA: TGTGCCAGCAGCCTGATTCAGGGAGGTTACGAGCAGTACTTC

J gene: TRBJ2-1
D gene: TRBD1
V gene: TRBV29-1
clone size: few
CDR3 protein: CSVEPARGNEQFF
CDR3 DNA: TGCAGCGTTGAACCCGCCAGGGGGAATGAGCAGTTCTTC

J gene: TRBJ2-7
D gene: -
V gene: TRBV29-1
clone size: -
CDR3 protein: CSVERGHEQYF
CDR3 DNA: TGCAGCGTTGAGAGGGGCCACGAGCAGTACTTC

J gene: TRBJ2-1
D gene: -
V gene: TRBV7-9
clone size: -
CDR3 protein: CASSLAQGNYNEQFF
CDR3 DNA: TGTGCCAGCAGCTTAGCCCAGGGTAATTACAATGAGCAGTTCTTC

J gene: TRBJ2-1
D gene: TRBD1
V gene: TRBV24-1
clone size: few
CDR3 protein: CATSEAGTGSYNEQFF
CDR3 DNA: TGTGCCACCAGTGAGGCCGGGACAGGGTCCTACAATGAGCAGTTCTTC

J gene: TRBJ2-6
D gene: -
V gene: TRBV10-3
clone size: few
CDR3 protein: CASGPERFGANVLTF
CDR3 DNA: TGTGCCAGCGGACCCGAAAGATTTGGGGCCAACGTCCTGACTTTC

J gene: TRBJ2-1
D gene: -
V gene: TRBV11-2
clone size: -
CDR3 protein: CASSNTGYNEQFF
CDR3 DNA: TGTGCCAGCAGCAATACAGGGTACAATGAGCAGTTCTTC

J gene: TRBJ2-1
D gene: TRBD2
V gene: TRBV7-8
clone size: -
CDR3 protein: CASSIGTSGSFNEQFF
CDR3 DNA: TGTGCCAGCAGCATCGGGACTAGCGGGAGTTTCAATGAGCAGTTCTTC

J gene: TRBJ2-1
D gene: TRBD2
V gene: TRBV27
clone size: many
CDR3 protein: CASSRTSGEYNEQFF
CDR3 DNA: TGTGCCAGCAGCCGGACTAGCGGGGAATACAATGAGCAGTTCTTC

J gene: TRBJ2-7
D gene: -
V gene: TRBV3-1
clone size: -
CDR3 protein: CASSQINDEQYF
CDR3 DNA: TGTGCCAGCAGCCAAATAAATGACGAGCAGTACTTC

J gene: TRBJ2-4
D gene: -
V gene: TRBV28
clone size: -
CDR3 protein: CASSPLHRVLGKNIQYF
CDR3 DNA: TGTGCCAGCAGTCCGCTACACAGGGTATTAGGCAAAAACATTCAGTACTTC

J gene: TRBJ1-3
D gene: -
V gene: TRBV29-1
clone size: -
CDR3 protein: CSVVVGGNTIYF
CDR3 DNA: TGCAGCGTTGTGGTGGGAGGAAACACCATATATTTT

J gene: TRBJ1-5
D gene: -
V gene: TRBV2
clone size: many
CDR3 protein: CASSVGWGNQPQHF
CDR3 DNA: TGTGCCAGCAGTGTGGGCTGGGGCAATCAGCCCCAGCATTTT

J gene: TRBJ2-6
D gene: TRBD1
V gene: TRBV12-3/TRBV12-4
clone size: -
CDR3 protein: CASRSGTENPGANVLTF
CDR3 DNA: TGTGCCAGCAGGTCCGGGACAGAGAACCCTGGGGCCAACGTCCTGACTTTC

J gene: TRBJ2-7
D gene: TRBD1
V gene: TRBV12-3/TRBV12-4
clone size: -
CDR3 protein: CASSFGQGTYEQYF
CDR3 DNA: TGTGCCAGCAGTTTTGGACAGGGGACGTACGAGCAGTACTTC

J gene: TRBJ2-1
D gene: TRBD2
V gene: TRBV30
clone size: few
CDR3 protein: CAWRSGRASLRDNEQFF
CDR3 DNA: TGTGCCTGGAGAAGCGGGAGGGCCTCTCTGAGGGACAATGAGCAGTTCTTC

J gene: TRBJ1-2
D gene: -
V gene: TRBV29-1
clone size: few
CDR3 protein: CSVDLRDYGYTF
CDR3 DNA: TGCAGCGTTGACCTACGGGACTATGGCTACACCTTC

J gene: TRBJ2-1
D gene: TRBD2
V gene: TRBV4-1
clone size: -
CDR3 protein: CASSQGIAGAYEQFF
CDR3 DNA: TGCGCCAGCAGCCAAGGAATAGCGGGAGCATATGAGCAGTTCTTC

J gene: TRBJ2-7
D gene: -
V gene: TRBV10-3
clone size: few
CDR3 protein: CAISESPAREQYF
CDR3 DNA: TGTGCCATCAGTGAGTCCCCTGCACGCGAGCAGTACTTC

J gene: TRBJ2-2
D gene: -
V gene: TRBV5-5
clone size: few
CDR3 protein: CASSLALQGGSGGELFF
CDR3 DNA: TGTGCCAGCAGCTTGGCCTTACAGGGAGGATCAGGCGGGGAGCTGTTTTTT

J gene: TRBJ2-1
D gene: TRBD1
V gene: TRBV28
clone size: -
CDR3 protein: CASLRDRVLYEQFF
CDR3 DNA: TGTGCCAGCCTCCGGGACAGGGTGTTGTATGAGCAGTTCTTC

J gene: TRBJ2-1
D gene: -
V gene: TRBV6-2/TRBV6-3
clone size: -
CDR3 protein: CASSETGVPNEQFF
CDR3 DNA: TGTGCCAGCAGTGAAACGGGAGTTCCTAATGAGCAGTTCTTC

J gene: TRBJ1-1
D gene: TRBD1
V gene: TRBV30
clone size: many
CDR3 protein: CAWRWLDRGGTEAFF
CDR3 DNA: TGTGCCTGGAGGTGGCTGGACAGGGGCGGCACTGAAGCTTTCTTT

J gene: TRBJ2-7
D gene: -
V gene: TRBV28
clone size: many
CDR3 protein: CASSSVTPSYEQYF
CDR3 DNA: TGTGCCAGCAGTTCCGTGACACCCTCCTACGAGCAGTACTTC